This T cell receptor beta chain was sequenced for a study of human T cells and chemical hapten exposure (dated by TCRdb to the early 2020s). Looking at the study overall: Libraries were pooled for sequencing, and variation in per-sample TCR yields was attributed mainly to small differences in library volumes within the pool. Peripheral blood TCR repertoire changes were tracked in vivo in alopecia patients during primary and secondary sensitization to the hapten diphenylcyclopropenone (DPC). Both TCR alpha and TCR beta chains were sequenced from each blood RNA sample. Study-level results and caveats: Repeated subsampling changed both the strength of the expansion versus patch-test correlation and the threshold at which that correlation became significant. DPC sensitization did not change the number of TCRs with a frequency above 1 in 1000, and there was no evidence of changes in global repertoire structure.

The germline V gene (reference sequence) specifies SGHAT as CDR1 and FQDESV as CDR2. V is pruned by 0 bases and J by 3 bases, leaving 19 bases of the junction without a gene match. The CDR3 holds 21 amino acids from the cysteine to the phenylalanine. Of the read, only the CDR3 DNA is kept; its 63 bases are in frame from base 1. Libraries came from 5' RACE. The sequencer listed for this sample is Illumina MiSeq. During library preparation, unique molecular identifiers were attached to individual cDNA molecules so that TCRs could be counted in a quantitative, reproducible way. The authors' analysis ran thus. Samples had a median of roughly 87,000 TCRs, with a range from roughly 20,000 to 690,600. The Decombinator software suite was used to annotate V, J and CDR3 in the TCR reads. Every sample was subsampled to the same number of TCRs (28,000) for the PS versus PT1 abundance plots. Expanded TCRs were defined as absent before sensitization and observed at least eight times at the 2-week time point. The raw public reads went through TCRdb reprocessing: fastp at Q25, MiXCR clone calling, in-frame beta chains kept. A single entry per CDR3 protein holds the most common genes and DNA from its merged rows. TCRdb's processing, not the authors', yielded these V and J calls. For this sample the table gives approximately 140,000 distinct CDR3 sequences, of which 4.1% were detected only once. The top ten clonotypes cover 1.3% to 1.5% of the sample.

Total RNA was isolated from unfractionated whole blood collected in Tempus Blood RNA tubes. Roughly 5 healthy volunteers served as TCR sequencing controls and were bled at day 0, 2 weeks and 6 weeks. In its sample, this clonotype was seen a few times. There is no known antigen for this receptor. It has no much larger one-base neighbor in the sample; base qualities were not kept. The source of this sequence is a female donor in good health. The chain is made from TRBV11-1 and TRBJ2-7, with 11 central nucleotides matching TRBD2. Here is the DNA: TGTGCCAGCAGCTTAGCGTTTTCCCCTAGCGGGGGGACGTTTTACTACTACGAGCAGTACTTC. Translated, this gives CASSLAFSPSGGTFYYYEQYF.